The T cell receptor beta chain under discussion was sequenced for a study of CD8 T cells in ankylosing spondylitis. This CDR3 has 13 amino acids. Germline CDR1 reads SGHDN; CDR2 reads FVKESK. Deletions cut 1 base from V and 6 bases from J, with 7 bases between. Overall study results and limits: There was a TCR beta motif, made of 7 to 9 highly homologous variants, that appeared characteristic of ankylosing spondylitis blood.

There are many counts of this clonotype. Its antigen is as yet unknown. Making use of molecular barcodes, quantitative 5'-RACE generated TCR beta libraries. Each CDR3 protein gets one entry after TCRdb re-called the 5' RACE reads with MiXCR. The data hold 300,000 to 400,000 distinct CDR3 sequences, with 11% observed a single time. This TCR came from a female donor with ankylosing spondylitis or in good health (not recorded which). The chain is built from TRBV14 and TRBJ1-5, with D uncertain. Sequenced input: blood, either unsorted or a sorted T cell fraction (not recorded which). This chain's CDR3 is CASSQGPSQPQHF. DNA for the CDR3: TGTGCCAGCAGCCAAGGGCCGAGTCAGCCCCAGCATTTT.